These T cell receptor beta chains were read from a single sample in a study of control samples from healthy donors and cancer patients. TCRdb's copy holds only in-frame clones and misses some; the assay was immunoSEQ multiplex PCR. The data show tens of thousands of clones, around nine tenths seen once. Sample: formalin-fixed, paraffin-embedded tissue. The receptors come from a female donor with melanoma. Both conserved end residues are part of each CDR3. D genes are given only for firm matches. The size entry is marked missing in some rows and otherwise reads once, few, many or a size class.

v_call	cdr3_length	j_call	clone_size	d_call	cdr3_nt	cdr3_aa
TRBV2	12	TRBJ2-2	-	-	TGTGCCAGCAGCGGGACTGGAAGGGAGCTGTTTTTT	CASSGTGRELFF
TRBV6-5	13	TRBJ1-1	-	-	TGTGCCAGCAGGTGGGGGCTAGGAACTGAAGCTTTCTTT	CASRWGLGTEAFF
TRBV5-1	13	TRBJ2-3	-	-	TGCGCCAGCAGCTTGGCGACCACAGATACGCAGTATTTT	CASSLATTDTQYF
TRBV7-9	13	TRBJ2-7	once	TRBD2	TGTGCCAGCAGCTCTGGACTAGCCTACGAGCAGTACTTC	CASSSGLAYEQYF
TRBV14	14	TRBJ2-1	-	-	TGTGCCAGCACCCCCTTGGGCCAGGTACATGAGCAGTTCTTC	CASTPLGQVHEQFF
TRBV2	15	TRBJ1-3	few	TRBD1	TGTGCCAGCAGCATGGGACAGGGTCATGCGAACACCATATATTTT	CASSMGQGHANTIYF
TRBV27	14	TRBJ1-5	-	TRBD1	TGTGCCAGCTGGGACAGACATAGCAATCAGCCCCAGCATTTT	CASWDRHSNQPQHF
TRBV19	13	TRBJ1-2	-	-	TGTGCCAGTAGTATCCCCCAGGTTGGTGGCTACACCTTC	CASSIPQVGGYTF
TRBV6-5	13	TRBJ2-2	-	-	TGTGCCAGCTCCGAAACATTCACCGGGGAGCTGTTTTTT	CASSETFTGELFF
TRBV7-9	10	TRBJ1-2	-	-	TGTGCCAGCAGCTTAGTAAGCTACACCTTC	CASSLVSYTF
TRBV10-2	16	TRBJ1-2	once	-	TGCGCCAGCAGTGAGGGGATCCGGACAGAGCACTATGGCTACACCTTC	CASSEGIRTEHYGYTF
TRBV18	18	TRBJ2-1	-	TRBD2	TGTGCCAGCTCACCACCTCTCGGGAGGGGCTCCTCCTACAATGAGCAGTTCTTC	CASSPPLGRGSSYNEQFF
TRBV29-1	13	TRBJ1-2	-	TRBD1	TGCAGCGTTGGGACAGGACGGCTGGAAGGCTACACCTTC	CSVGTGRLEGYTF
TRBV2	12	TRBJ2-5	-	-	TGTGCCAGCAACAGGGAGTGGGGGACCCAGTACTTC	CASNREWGTQYF
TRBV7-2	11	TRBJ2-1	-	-	TGTGCCAGCAGTCAGCCGAATGAGCAGTTCTTC	CASSQPNEQFF
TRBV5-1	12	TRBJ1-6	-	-	TGCGCCAGCTCGGGGTACGATTCACCCCTCCACTTT	CASSGYDSPLHF
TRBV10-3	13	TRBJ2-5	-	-	TGTGCCATCAGTTATCAGGGCGCGGAGACCCAGTACTTC	CAISYQGAETQYF
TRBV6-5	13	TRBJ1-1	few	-	TGTGCCAGCAGTTCGGGGGGGGACACTGAAGCTTTCTTT	CASSSGGDTEAFF
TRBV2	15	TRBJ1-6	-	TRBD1	TGTGCCAGCAGTAACAGGGGCTTGTCGTGGTCACCCCTCCACTTT	CASSNRGLSWSPLHF
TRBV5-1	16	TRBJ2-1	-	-	TGCGCCAGCAGCTTGAGCTATGGTACGGAAGTCAATGAGCAGTTCTTC	CASSLSYGTEVNEQFF
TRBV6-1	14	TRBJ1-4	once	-	TGTGCCAGCAGTGAATCCTGGGGTAATGAAAAACTGTTTTTT	CASSESWGNEKLFF
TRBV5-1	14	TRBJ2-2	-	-	TGCGCCAGCAGCTTTTTTTCGGGCACCGGGGAGCTGTTTTTT	CASSFFSGTGELFF
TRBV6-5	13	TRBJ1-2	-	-	TGTGCCGGCAACCAGGGCGGAAACTATGGCTACACCTTC	CAGNQGGNYGYTF
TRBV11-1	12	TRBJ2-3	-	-	TGTGCCAGCAGCGAGGATCGAGATACGCAGTATTTT	CASSEDRDTQYF
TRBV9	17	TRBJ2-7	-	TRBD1	TGTGCCAGCAGCGTAGCCCCGACAGGGGAAATGACCTACGAGCAGTACTTC	CASSVAPTGEMTYEQYF